A selection of T cell receptor beta chains follows, all from one sample in a study of T cell responses to AZD1222 COVID-19 vaccine. Measured with immunoSEQ multiplex PCR; TCRdb has only the in-frame clones, and not every one. The table shows roughly 100,000 clones, with about 94% occurring only once. The sample was peripheral blood, taken on day 0 of AZD1222 vaccination. Receptors originate from an adult in good health. The CDR3 runs from the conserved cysteine through the conserved F or W. The order of the fields is CDR3 DNA, CDR3 protein, D gene, J gene, clone size, V gene. The D gene is left open where the match is weak. Clone size is not always given. Where it is, it says once, few, many or a class for expanded clones.

TGTGCCAGCAGCGGGACCGGGCCCCTGGGGGGCTACACCTTC CASSGTGPLGGYTF . TRBJ1-2 . TRBV9
TGTGCCAGCAGTTCAGAAGGAGTCGCGGGGGGGCCGGAGACCCAGTACTTC CASSSEGVAGGPETQYF TRBD2 TRBJ2-5 . TRBV27
TGCAGTGCTGACAGGAACACTGAAGCTTTCTTT CSADRNTEAFF . TRBJ1-1 . TRBV20-1
TGTGCCAGCAGGCCAGTAGCCTACAATGAGCAGTTCTTC CASRPVAYNEQFF . TRBJ2-1 . TRBV28
TGTGCCAGCAGCTTGGAAGCGGCCCTCCGCACAGATACGCAGTATTTT CASSLEAALRTDTQYF . TRBJ2-3 . TRBV5-4
TGTGCCAGCAGTCCATACAGGGTGAGAATGAACACTGAAGCTTTCTTT CASSPYRVRMNTEAFF . TRBJ1-1 once TRBV28
TGTGCCAGCAGCCGGGGGGGACCACAATTCAATGAGCAGTTCTTC CASSRGGPQFNEQFF TRBD2 TRBJ2-1 . TRBV3-1/TRBV3-2
TGTGCCAGCAGCTTAGGGGTCGGGGACTCGGACTATGGCTACACCTTC CASSLGVGDSDYGYTF . TRBJ1-2 . TRBV7-9
TGCGCCAGCAGTGTGGGGGCGAATGAGCAGTACTTC CASSVGANEQYF . TRBJ2-7 . TRBV10-1
TGTGCCAGCAGCACCACAGGGGTGTCTGGAAACACCATATATTTT CASSTTGVSGNTIYF TRBD1 TRBJ1-3 . TRBV7-6
TGTGCCAGCTCACCGCTACTAGCGGGGGGTAGCACAGATACGCAGTATTTT CASSPLLAGGSTDTQYF TRBD2 TRBJ2-3 . TRBV18
TGCGCCAGCAGCCACGCTCGCGGGAGGGCGGATGAGCAGTTCTTC CASSHARGRADEQFF TRBD2 TRBJ2-1 . TRBV4-1
TGTGCCAGCAGCCAAGGGACTAGTTACGAGCAGTACTTC CASSQGTSYEQYF TRBD2 TRBJ2-7 . TRBV6-2/TRBV6-3
TGCAGCGTTTCGGACGTCGGACCCTACGAGCAGTACTTC CSVSDVGPYEQYF . TRBJ2-7 . TRBV29-1
TGTGCCAGCATCGAGGAGGGCGCAGGCACTGAAGCTTTCTTT CASIEEGAGTEAFF . TRBJ1-1 . TRBV2
TGTGCCAGCAGCCTGGGGCTGGGGGCCGGTGGCTACACCTTC CASSLGLGAGGYTF . TRBJ1-2 . TRBV5-6
TGTGCCAGCAGTTTCACAGGGTATCAGCCCCAGCATTTT CASSFTGYQPQHF . TRBJ1-5 . TRBV12-3/TRBV12-4
TGTGCCAGCAGCACTAGCGGGGGTCTAGCGTGGAACACCGGGGAGCTGTTTTTT CASSTSGGLAWNTGELFF TRBD2 TRBJ2-2 . TRBV7-8
TGTGCCAGCTCACCTGGGACTAGCGGGAGGCCCACAGATACGCAGTATTTT CASSPGTSGRPTDTQYF TRBD2 TRBJ2-3 . TRBV18
TGTGCTAGTGGTTTGGTACCTAGAAGCGTAACTGAGCCGAACACTGAAGCTTTCTTT CASGLVPRSVTEPNTEAFF . TRBJ1-1 . TRBV12-5
TGTGCCTGGAGTGATGCAGGGGATCAGCCCCAGCATTTT CAWSDAGDQPQHF . TRBJ1-5 . TRBV30
TGTGCCAGCAGTTTTTACCGGGACAGGGTCGATGGCTACACCTTC CASSFYRDRVDGYTF TRBD1 TRBJ1-2 . TRBV28
TGTGCCTGGAGTGTACCAGATACGCAGTATTTT CAWSVPDTQYF . TRBJ2-3 . TRBV30
TGCGCCAGCAGGGCGGACAGATTTCCCTACGAGCAGTACTTC CASRADRFPYEQYF . TRBJ2-7 few TRBV10-1
TGTGCCATCAGTGACGGATTTGGGAATCAGCCCCAGCATTTT CAISDGFGNQPQHF . TRBJ1-5 . TRBV10-3
TGTGCCAGCAGCTCCGGACAGCTAACGACTAATGAAAAACTGTTTTTT CASSSGQLTTNEKLFF . TRBJ1-4 . TRBV11-3
TGTGCCAGCAGCTTACCCGGAAATTCACCCCTCCACTTT CASSLPGNSPLHF . TRBJ1-6 . TRBV7-2
TGTGCCAGCAGCTTCAGGGTCCAGAACACTGAAGCTTTCTTT CASSFRVQNTEAFF . TRBJ1-1 . TRBV7-2
TGTGCCAGCAGGACCGATTGGGGGGCGACGGAAGCTTTCTTT CASRTDWGATEAFF . TRBJ1-1 . TRBV6-5
TGTGCTAGTGGTTTCGCAGCACATAGCAATCAGCCCCAGCATTTT CASGFAAHSNQPQHF . TRBJ1-5 . TRBV12-5
TGTGCCAGCAGCTTGAGGACAAATGCCTACGAGCAGTACTTC CASSLRTNAYEQYF . TRBJ2-7 . TRBV5-5
TGTGCCAGCAGCTTACATCTTCGACAGTCCCGCGCGAACACCGGGGAGCTGTTTTTT CASSLHLRQSRANTGELFF . TRBJ2-2 . TRBV7-9
TGTGCCAGCAGTCGTCGGGTTCCAGACTATGGCTACACCTTC CASSRRVPDYGYTF . TRBJ1-2 . TRBV6-5
TGTGCCAGCAGTTACTCGAGTCTCTATGGCTACACCTTC CASSYSSLYGYTF . TRBJ1-2 . TRBV6-5
TGTGCCAGCAGCTTTACCCGGGACAGCAATCAGCCCCAGCATTTT CASSFTRDSNQPQHF . TRBJ1-5 . TRBV7-8
TGTGCCAGTAACAGGGAAGAAAAACTGTTTTTT CASNREEKLFF . TRBJ1-4 once TRBV7-7
TGTGCCAGCAGTTTATCAGGGGGTTATGGGGCCAACGTCCTGACTTTC CASSLSGGYGANVLTF TRBD1 TRBJ2-6 . TRBV28
TGTGCCAGCAGCTCCCTCAATCAGCCCCAGCATTTT CASSSLNQPQHF . TRBJ1-5 once TRBV5-6
TGCGCCAGCAGCTTGGCAGGGGGCCGATACGAGCAGTACTTC CASSLAGGRYEQYF TRBD1 TRBJ2-7 . TRBV5-1
TGTGCCATCAGTGGGACTGACTCCTACGAGCAGTACTTC CAISGTDSYEQYF . TRBJ2-7 . TRBV10-3
TGTGCCAGCAGTACCGGCGGGAGCTACGAGCAGTACTTC CASSTGGSYEQYF TRBD2 TRBJ2-7 . TRBV28
TGTGCCAGCAGTCGAAAAGAGGGGGGAACTGAAGCTTTCTTT CASSRKEGGTEAFF . TRBJ1-1 . TRBV5-4
TGTGCCAGCAGCTTACTACGTGCAGGATACTCTAACTATGGCTACACCTTC CASSLLRAGYSNYGYTF . TRBJ1-2 . TRBV7-2
TGTGCCAGCAGCTTGGCCGGATCCCTCTCTAACTATGGCTACACCTTC CASSLAGSLSNYGYTF . TRBJ1-2 . TRBV5-8
TGTGCCAGCAGCCCCCAAGAGACCCAGTACTTC CASSPQETQYF . TRBJ2-5 . TRBV7-6
TGTGCCAGCAGTATCCGCGGGTATAGCAATCAGCCCCAGCATTTT CASSIRGYSNQPQHF . TRBJ1-5 . TRBV6-5
TGCAGCGTTGAAGACGGGGGAGGACAGACTAATGAAAAACTGTTTTTT CSVEDGGGQTNEKLFF . TRBJ1-4 . TRBV29-1
TGTGCCAGCAGCTTAACTGGAAACACCATATATTTT CASSLTGNTIYF . TRBJ1-3 . TRBV7-9
TGTGCCAGCAGCTTAGAGGGACCGGCCCAGCATTTT CASSLEGPAQHF . TRBJ1-5 . TRBV7-9
TGTGCCAGTAGTACAGAGGACAGCCAAGATCACATCTATGGCTACACCTTC CASSTEDSQDHIYGYTF . TRBJ1-2 . TRBV19
TGTGCCAGCAAGAGGGACGCCAGCTCTGGCTACACCTTC CASKRDASSGYTF . TRBJ1-2 . TRBV2
TGCGCCAGCAGCCAAGATCGTAGCAGGGGGTATGGCTACACCTTC CASSQDRSRGYGYTF TRBD1 TRBJ1-2 . TRBV4-3